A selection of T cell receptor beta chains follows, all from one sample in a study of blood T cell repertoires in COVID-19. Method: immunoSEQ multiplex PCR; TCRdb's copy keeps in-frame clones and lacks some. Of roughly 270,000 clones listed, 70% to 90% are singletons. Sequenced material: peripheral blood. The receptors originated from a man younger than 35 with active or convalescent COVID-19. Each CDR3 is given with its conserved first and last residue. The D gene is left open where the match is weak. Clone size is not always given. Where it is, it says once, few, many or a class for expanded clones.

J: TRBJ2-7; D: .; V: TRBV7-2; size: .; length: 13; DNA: TGTGCCAGCAGCCAGCGGGCCTCCTACGAGCAGTACTTC; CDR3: CASSQRASYEQYF
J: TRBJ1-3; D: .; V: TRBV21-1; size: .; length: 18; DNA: TGTGCCAGCAGCAAAGGCAGGGGGCAGGCAAGCTCTGGAAACACCATATATTTT; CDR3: CASSKGRGQASSGNTIYF
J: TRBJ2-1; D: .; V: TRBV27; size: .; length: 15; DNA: TGTGCCAGCAGTTTGGCCGGTGGGGCATACAATGAGCAGTTCTTC; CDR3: CASSLAGGAYNEQFF
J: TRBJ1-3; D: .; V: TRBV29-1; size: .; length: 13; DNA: TGCAGCGTTGAATGGGGGGCTGGAAACACCATATATTTT; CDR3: CSVEWGAGNTIYF
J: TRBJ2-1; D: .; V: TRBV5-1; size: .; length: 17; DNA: TGCGCCAGCAGCTTGATCCACGCAGGGGCAGGATACAATGAGCAGTTCTTC; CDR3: CASSLIHAGAGYNEQFF
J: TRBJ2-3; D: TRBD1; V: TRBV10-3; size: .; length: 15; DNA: TGTGCCATCAGGGGGACAGGGGTGAGCACAGATACGCAGTATTTT; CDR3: CAIRGTGVSTDTQYF
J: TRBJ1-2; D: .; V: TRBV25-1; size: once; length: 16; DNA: TGTGCCAGCAGTGACTTCTCCCGACAGGACAACTATGGCTACACCTTC; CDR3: CASSDFSRQDNYGYTF
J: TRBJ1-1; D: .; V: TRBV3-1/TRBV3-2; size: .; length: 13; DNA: TGTGCCAGCAGCCAAGACCCAGACACTGAAGCTTTCTTT; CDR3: CASSQDPDTEAFF
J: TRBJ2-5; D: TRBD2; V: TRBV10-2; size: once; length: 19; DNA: TGCGCCAGCAGTGAGTCGCGGCTAGAGGTAGCGGGGGGTCGGGAGACCCAGTACTTC; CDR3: CASSESRLEVAGGRETQYF
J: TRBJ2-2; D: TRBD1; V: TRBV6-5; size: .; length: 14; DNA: TGTGCCAGCAGTTACTTACAGGGGTACGGGGAGCTGTTTTTT; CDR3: CASSYLQGYGELFF
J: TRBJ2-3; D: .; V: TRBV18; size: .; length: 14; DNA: TGTGCCAGCCATATGACAGCTGACACAGATACGCAGTATTTT; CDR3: CASHMTADTDTQYF
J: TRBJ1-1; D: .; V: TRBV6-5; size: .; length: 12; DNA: TGTGCCAGCAGACTTGGACAGACTGAAGCTTTCTTT; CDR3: CASRLGQTEAFF
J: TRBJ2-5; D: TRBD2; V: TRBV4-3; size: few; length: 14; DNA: TGCGCCAGCAGCCATGGACTAGAATGGGAGACCCAGTACTTC; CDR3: CASSHGLEWETQYF
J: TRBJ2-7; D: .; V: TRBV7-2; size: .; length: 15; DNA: TGTGCCAGCAGCTTAGCCCCCGGACAGACCTACGAGCAGTACTTC; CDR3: CASSLAPGQTYEQYF
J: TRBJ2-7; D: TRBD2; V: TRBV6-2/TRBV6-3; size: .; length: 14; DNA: TGTGCCAGCAGTTACGCGGGGGTTCGGTACGAGCAGTACTTC; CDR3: CASSYAGVRYEQYF
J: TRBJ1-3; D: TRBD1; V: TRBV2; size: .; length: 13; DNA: TGTGCCGGACAGGGTATCTCTGGAAACACCATATATTTT; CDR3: CAGQGISGNTIYF
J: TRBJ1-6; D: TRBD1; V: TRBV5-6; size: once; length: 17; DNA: TGTGCCAGCAGCCGGACACAGGGGAGCTCCTATAATTCACCCCTCCACTTT; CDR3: CASSRTQGSSYNSPLHF
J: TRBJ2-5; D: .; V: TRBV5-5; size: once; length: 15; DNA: TGTGCCAGCAGCTTGGAGACTCCACGACTAGAGACCCAGTACTTC; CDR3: CASSLETPRLETQYF
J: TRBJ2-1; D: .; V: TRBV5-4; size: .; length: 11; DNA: TGTGCCAGCAGCTCTCCGAATGAGCAGTTCTTC; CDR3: CASSSPNEQFF